Below, 19 T cell receptor beta chains from the same sample are listed, as sequenced in a study of neoadjuvant anti-PD-1 for oral cavity cancer. The time point here: after neoadjuvant nivolumab, at surgical resection. Using immunoSEQ multiplex PCR, the repertoire was profiled, and TCRdb retains in-frame clones only, with some absent. The data show 63,000 or so clones, with approximately 87% seen just once and more than 2.5% held by the top ten. Here the sequenced sample was PBMCs, taken after nivolumab (anti-PD-1) treatment. These receptors were collected from a person between 40 and 85 years old with oral cavity squamous cell carcinoma.

The rearrangement links TRBV27 to TRBJ1-3; 10 bases match TRBD1. CDR1 and CDR2 from the germline V gene are MNHEY and SMNVEV (reference sequence). The CDR3 totals 16 residues. Trimming at V came to 5 bases and at J to 3 bases, leaving 7 bases not matched to a gene. The CDR3 loop is CASSGGTGASGNTIYF. As DNA, the CDR3 is TGTGCCAGCAGTGGGGGGACAGGGGCTAGTGGAAACACCATATATTTT.

This sequence joins TRBV20-1 and TRBJ2-5, with D possibly matching TRBD1 (6 bases). CDR3 length: 11 amino acids. V lost 6 bases to trimming and J lost 5 bases, with 10 bases between them. CDR1 is DFQATT, CDR2 SNEGSKA, per germline (reference sequence). The CDR3 DNA is TGCAGTGCCGACAGGTTGGAGACCCAGTACTTC. Translation: CSADRLETQYF.

Here the CDR3 reads CASSRGNSGNTIYF. CDR3 sequence (DNA): TGTGCCTCCTCCAGGGGCAACTCTGGAAACACCATATATTTT. The chain is built from TRBV10-3 and TRBJ1-3, with D possibly matching TRBD1 (6 bases). CDR3 size: 14 residues. V lost 11 bases and J lost 0, with 14 bases in between. Germline V CDR1 and CDR2: ENHRY, SYGVKD.

This rearrangement joins TRBV28 to TRBJ1-4; 7 bases map to TRBD1. The V gene end was trimmed by 6 bases and the J gene end by 10 bases; junction bases not matched to a gene: 17. CDR3 length: 16 amino acids. Germline assignment: CDR1 MDHEN and CDR2 SYDVKM. The chain's CDR3 is CASRLKVTGDRGKLFF. In DNA form, the CDR3 reads TGTGCCAGCAGACTAAAGGTCACAGGGGATAGGGGAAAACTGTTTTTT. The variable domain in full, with the rest retrieved from reference TRBV28 and TRBJ1-4, is DVKVTQSSRYLVKRTGEKVFLECVQDMDHENMFWYRQDPGLGLRLIYFSYDVKMKEKGDIPEGYSVSREKKERFSLILESASTNQTSMYLCASRLKVTGDRGKLFFGSGTQLSVL.

This clone was counted only a few times. J is TRBJ2-7 and V is TRBV4-1; 8 bases align to TRBD2. Germline trimming cut 4 bases from V and 2 bases from J; bases unmatched to any gene: 7. CDR3 length: 15 residues. Germline CDR1 is MGHRA and CDR2 is YSYEKL. CDR3 DNA sequence: TGCGCCAGCAGCCGCATAACTAGCGGCACCTACGAGCAGTACTTC. Amino acid sequence: CASSRITSGTYEQYF.

The chain employs TRBV7-3 and TRBJ1-3; D gene uncertain. The germline CDR1 and CDR2 sequences are SGHTA and FQGTGA. Trimming cost V 1 base and J 0 bases, with 7 bases left between them. The CDR3 consists of 15 residues. This chain's CDR3 is CASSLMEGSGNTIYF. In DNA form, the CDR3 reads TGTGCCAGCAGCTTAATGGAAGGCTCTGGAAACACCATATATTTT.

The chain recombines TRBV18 with TRBJ1-5; weak D call: TRBD1 (5 bases). CDR1 is KGHSH and CDR2 is LQKENI in the germline V gene. The germline V and J ends were trimmed by 5 bases and 5 bases, with 10 bases remaining between them. The CDR3 spans 13 residues. Written as DNA, the CDR3 is TGTGCCAGCTCAAGAGGGGAGGATCAGCCCCAGCATTTT. Amino acids: CASSRGEDQPQHF.

V gene TRBV7-9 combines with J gene TRBJ2-1; D may be TRBD1 or TRBD2 (7 bases each). V dropped 11 bases and J dropped 5 bases, with 22 bases sitting between them. The CDR3 is 15 residues long. CDR1 and CDR2 from the germline V gene are SEHNR and FQNEAQ (reference sequence). The CDR3 loop reads CAGLKTGEGNNEQFF. CDR3 coding DNA: TGTGCCGGGCTAAAAACAGGGGAGGGGAACAATGAGCAGTTCTTC.

The chain links TRBV25-1 to TRBJ2-7; D is undetermined. Per the germline V gene, CDR1 is MGHDK and CDR2 is SYGVNS. Trimming cost V 5 bases and J 5 bases, with 16 bases left between them. This CDR3 has 14 residues. CDR3 DNA: TGTGCCAGCAGTAAGGCCACAATTCCCGACGAGCAGTACTTC. Amino acid sequence: CASSKATIPDEQYF.

DNA for the CDR3: TGTGCCAGCAGCGTATTTACGTCAGGGAATTCACCCCTCCACTTT. It translates to CASSVFTSGNSPLHF. This rearrangement joins TRBV9 to TRBJ1-6; TRBD1 might be the D (5 bases). The germline gives CDR1 SGDLS, CDR2 YYNGEE. Trimming left V 1 base short and J 7 bases short, with 12 bases between. The CDR3 has 15 amino acids.

This clone came up once. J is TRBJ2-3 and V is TRBV28; D remains unclear. Germline CDR1 is MDHEN and CDR2 is SYDVKM. The CDR3 is 14 residues long. The V end was cut by 3 bases, the J end by 0 bases, with 7 bases between. In DNA form, the CDR3 reads TGTGCCAGCAGTTTGGGGTCTAGCACAGATACGCAGTATTTT. It specifies CASSLGSSTDTQYF.

The J gene is TRBJ2-3, the V gene TRBV27; 11 nucleotides match TRBD1. Germline V gene lookup returns CDR1 MNHEY and CDR2 SMNVEV (reference sequence). After removal of 6 bases from V and 4 bases from J, the junction contained 9 bases not matched to a gene. This CDR3 has 16 amino acids. The CDR3 DNA is TGTGCCAGCAGCCACCCCCGGACAGGGGGCGCAGATACGCAGTATTTT. Protein product: CASSHPRTGGADTQYF.

The chain employs TRBV7-9 and TRBJ2-1, with a tentative D call TRBD1 (5 bases). Germline V gene data show CDR1 as SEHNR and CDR2 as FQNEAQ (reference sequence). The germline V and J ends were trimmed by 5 bases and 8 bases, with 13 bases remaining between them. There are 13 residues in the CDR3. The CDR3 loop reads CASSPPDIDEQFF. In DNA form, the CDR3 reads TGTGCCAGCAGCCCTCCGGACATCGATGAGCAGTTCTTC.

This clone was seen once. The gene calls are TRBV5-1 and TRBJ2-2, with D perhaps TRBD1 (6 bases). Trimming removed 5 bases at V and 6 bases at J, with 11 bases between. Germline values: CDR1 SGHRS, CDR2 YFSETQ. The CDR3 has 13 amino acids. CDR3 in DNA: TGCGCCAGCAGTCTCGGACAGTCCGGGGAGCTGTTTTTT. Residues: CASSLGQSGELFF.

The J gene is TRBJ2-1, the V gene TRBV4-2; 11 bases are a match to TRBD2. The CDR3 length is 17 residues. CDR1 is LGHNA, CDR2 YNFKEQ, per germline. After removal of 2 bases from V and 5 bases from J, the junction contained 8 bases not matched to a gene. The DNA of the CDR3 is TGTGCCAGCAGCCAACTCCCAGGGACTAGCGGAGACAATGAGCAGTTCTTC. This gives the protein CASSQLPGTSGDNEQFF.

In this sample, this clone turned up a few times. J is TRBJ1-5 and V is TRBV7-9; 7 nucleotides line up with TRBD1. This CDR3 region has 17 residues. Germline CDR1 is SEHNR and CDR2 is FQNEAQ (reference sequence). V dropped 5 bases and J dropped 9; count of bases not matched to a gene: 19. The DNA of the CDR3 is TGTGCCAGCAGCCTATACTACGGGACAGTCAATCAGCCGCCCCAGCATTTT. It specifies CASSLYYGTVNQPPQHF.

This chain joins TRBV9 and TRBJ2-5; a possible D gene is TRBD1 (6 bases). Germline V gene data show CDR1 as SGDLS and CDR2 as YYNGEE. The CDR3 runs 15 residues. V shed 0 bases and J shed 1 base, with 10 bases lying between them. The CDR3 is CASSVVGHFQETQYF. The CDR3, as DNA: TGTGCCAGCAGCGTAGTGGGACATTTCCAAGAGACCCAGTACTTC.

This clone was counted a single time. V usage is TRBV27 and J usage is TRBJ1-1; D is possibly TRBD1 (6 bases). V lost 8 bases to trimming and J lost 11 bases, with 18 bases between them. The CDR3 loop spans 12 amino acids. In germline, CDR1 is MNHEY, CDR2 SMNVEV (reference sequence). The CDR3 coding sequence is TGTGCCAGCGGAGTCGTGGGGGGCAGGGCTTTCTTT. It encodes CASGVVGGRAFF.

V gene TRBV7-3 combines with J gene TRBJ1-2; D is possibly TRBD1 (5 bases). Germline V CDR1 and CDR2: SGHTA, FQGTGA. CDR3 length: 14 residues. Trimming took off 5 bases at V and 4 bases at J, with 14 bases between the two ends. In DNA form, the CDR3 reads TGTGCCAGCAGCCCCTGGGGAGGGACCTATGGCTACACCTTC. It codes for CASSPWGGTYGYTF.